This passage covers 12 T cell receptor beta chains from one sample sequenced in a study of T-cell reconstitution after alpha-beta-depleted transplantation in children. Unique molecular identifiers were used to barcode this TCRbeta library. TCRdb re-derived calls from the PCR reads in MiXCR, one entry per CDR3 protein. Here the sample spans almost 600,000 distinct CDR3 sequences, over 25% being singletons. Material: PBMCs, obtained before TCRalphabeta/CD19-depleted stem cell transplant. The origin of the receptors is a boy under two years old with Wiskott-Aldrich syndrome, due to receive a stem cell transplant.

In this sample, this clonotype turned up a few times. The V and J genes are TRBV7-2 and TRBJ2-1, with D perhaps matching TRBD2 (5 bases). The germline V gene encodes CDR1 SGHTA and CDR2 FQGNSA. Trimming stripped 4 bases from V and 6 bases from J, with 16 bases between. This CDR3 comprises 15 residues. This chain's CDR3 is CASSSSFRVFNEQFF. As DNA, the CDR3 is TGTGCCAGCAGCTCTAGCTTTCGGGTTTTCAATGAGCAGTTCTTC.

This chain joins TRBV5-1 and TRBJ1-2; 7 bases line up with TRBD1. Losses at the gene ends were 3 bases for V and 4 bases for J; bases not matched to a gene: 9. Germline V lookup: CDR1 SGHRS, CDR2 YFSETQ. CDR3 size: 15 residues. In DNA, the CDR3 is TGCGCCAGCAGCTCCGGGGGACAGAAGGGCTATGGCTACACCTTC. It specifies CASSSGGQKGYGYTF. The variable domain in full, with the rest retrieved from reference TRBV5-1 and TRBJ1-2, is KAGVTQTPRYLIKTRGQQVTLSCSPISGHRSVSWYQQTPGQGLQFLFEYFSETQRNKGNFPGRFSGRQFSNSRSEMNVSTLELGDSALYLCASSSGGQKGYGYTFGSGTRLTVV.

The chain couples TRBV9 to TRBJ2-2; no clear D gene. Germline V lookup: CDR1 SGDLS, CDR2 YYNGEE. This CDR3 contains 17 residues. V dropped 4 bases and J dropped 2 bases, with 18 bases sitting between them. DNA for the CDR3: TGTGCCAGCAGCCCTACGACGCGGCCCGGTAACACCGGGGAGCTGTTTTTT. Its protein is CASSPTTRPGNTGELFF.

The CDR3 DNA sequence: TGTGCCAGTAGTAGACTAGCGGGAGGGTCCACCGGGGAGCTGTTTTTT. It codes for CASSRLAGGSTGELFF. V usage is TRBV19 and J usage is TRBJ2-2, with 14 bases aligning to TRBD2. Looked up from germline, CDR1 is LNHDA and CDR2 is SQIVND (reference sequence). Trimming removed 4 bases from V and 4 bases from J; junction bases left unmatched: 2. This CDR3 is built from 16 residues. The whole variable domain, remainder taken from reference TRBV19 and TRBJ2-2, is DGGITQSPKYLFRKEGQNVTLSCEQNLNHDAMYWYRQDPGQGLRLIYYSQIVNDFQKGDIAEGYSVSREKKESFPLTVTSAQKNPTAFYLCASSRLAGGSTGELFFGEGSRLTVL.

This rearrangement joins TRBV20-1 to TRBJ2-1; perhaps D is TRBD1 or TRBD2 (5 bases each). The CDR3 spans 15 residues. Germline lookup yields CDR1 DFQATT and CDR2 SNEGSKA (reference sequence). Trimming cost V 5 bases and J 0 bases, with 14 bases left between them. The CDR3 region has the DNA TGCAGTGCTCCATCGCCGGGGCCCTCCTACAATGAGCAGTTCTTC. It specifies CSAPSPGPSYNEQFF.

Comment on this clonotype: A junction boundary mismatches the germline segment, possibly from a read error. This chain links TRBV20-1 with TRBJ2-6, with TRBD2 matching over 10 bases. The germline gives CDR1 DFQATT, CDR2 SNEGSKA (reference sequence). The CDR3 contains 16 residues. The DNA for the CDR3 is TGCAGCGCTAGAGAGCGGGAGGGATCGGGGGCCAACGTCCTGACTTTC. Its protein product is CSAREREGSGANVLTF.

The V call is TRBV20-1, the J call TRBJ2-1, with D hard to call. V shed 2 bases and J shed 1 base, with 9 bases lying between them. CDR3 length equals 14 residues. Germline loops: CDR1 DFQATT, CDR2 SNEGSKA (reference sequence). The chain's CDR3 is CSARLLGSYNEQFF. CDR3 coding DNA: TGCAGTGCTAGATTGCTAGGGTCCTACAATGAGCAGTTCTTC.

The chain links TRBV15 to TRBJ2-3; D may be TRBD2 (7 bases). There are 13 residues in the CDR3. Trimming left V 4 bases short and J 6 bases short, with 11 bases between. The germline gives CDR1 LNHNV, CDR2 YYDKDF (reference sequence). The CDR3 nucleotides are TGTGCCACCAGCAAGGGGGGGTCCGATACGCAGTATTTT. Translating it yields CATSKGGSDTQYF. The full variable domain, in which reference TRBV15 and TRBJ2-3 provide the parts outside the CDR3, is DAMVIQNPRYQVTQFGKPVTLSCSQTLNHNVMYWYQQKSSQAPKLLFHYYDKDFNNEADTPDNFQSRRPNTSFCFLDIRSPGLGDTAMYLCATSKGGSDTQYFGPGTRLTVL.

The V and J genes are TRBV10-3 and TRBJ2-7, with 9 bases lining up with TRBD2. Germline CDR1 ENHRY, CDR2 SYGVKD. V was pared by 7 bases and J by 3 bases, with 4 bases of the junction left unmatched. The CDR3 runs to 13 residues. CDR3 nucleotide sequence: TGTGCCATCAAGGTAGCGGGAGACTACGAGCAGTACTTC. It codes for CAIKVAGDYEQYF.

This clonotype was recorded a few times. The chain combines TRBV5-1 with TRBJ2-7; TRBD1 matches at 7 bases. CDR1 is SGHRS, CDR2 YFSETQ, per germline. The CDR3 length is 14 residues. The junction had 7 bases not matched to a gene; V was cut back by 6 bases and J by 1 base. This CDR3 is CASKPQGQSYEQYF. For the CDR3, the DNA is TGCGCCAGCAAACCCCAGGGACAGTCCTACGAGCAGTACTTC.

This chain joins TRBV2 and TRBJ2-1, with 12 bases identical to TRBD2. The V and J ends lost 6 bases and 2 bases, in that order; junction bases with no gene match: 8. CDR3 length: 17 residues. Germline assignment: CDR1 SNHLY and CDR2 FYNNEI. The CDR3 sequence: CASRASLAGGTYNEQFF. CDR3 DNA: TGTGCCAGCAGGGCCTCACTAGCGGGAGGCACCTACAATGAGCAGTTCTTC.

The chain combines TRBV5-1 with TRBJ2-7; TRBD2 might be the D (5 bases). The CDR3 sequence is 16 residues long. CDR1 SGHRS and CDR2 YFSETQ come from the germline V gene. The V end was cut by 4 bases, the J end by 1 base, with 18 bases between. CDR3: CASSRAPGYTSYEQYF. The CDR3 DNA reads as TGCGCCAGCAGCCGGGCCCCGGGATACACGTCCTACGAGCAGTACTTC.